This is a list of T cell receptor beta chains from one sample in a study of spatial heterogeneity in lung cancer. TCRdb processed the 5' RACE reads anew with MiXCR; each CDR3 protein has one entry. The sample has 75,000 or so distinct CDR3 sequences; about 8.5% are singletons. This specimen consisted of PBMCs, obtained at surgery. The receptors were gathered from a male donor with early-stage non-small cell lung cancer. The CDR3 runs from the conserved cysteine through the conserved F or W. D genes are given only for firm matches. Clone sizes are given selectively: once, few, many, or a class where the clone is expanded.

>few|TRBJ2-7|TRBV11-3|.
TGTGCCAGCAGCTCGCCTAAGGGCCGGGAGGAGCAGTACTTC
CASSSPKGREEQYF
>many|TRBJ2-5|TRBV21-1|.
TGTGCCAGCAGGGGGACCCAGTACTTC
CASRGTQYF
>few|TRBJ2-7|TRBV4-3|.
TGCGCCAGCAGCCAAGAGGAGGGGTACGAGCAGTACTTC
CASSQEEGYEQYF
>.|TRBJ1-3|TRBV7-9|.
TGTGCCAGCAGCTTATTAGGAGGAAACACCATATATTTT
CASSLLGGNTIYF
>many|TRBJ2-1|TRBV29-1|TRBD2
TGCAGCGTGGGGGACTACCCAAACTACAATGAGCAGTTCTTC
CSVGDYPNYNEQFF
>many|TRBJ2-7|TRBV20-1|TRBD1
TGCAGTGCTAGTGGGGGCGGACAGGTCGCCTACGAGCAGTACTTC
CSASGGGQVAYEQYF
>few|TRBJ2-7|TRBV23-1|TRBD1
TGCGCCAGCAGTCAATCGGACAGGGAATGCAACGAGCAGTACTTC
CASSQSDRECNEQYF
>few|TRBJ1-1|TRBV6-2/TRBV6-3|.
TGTGCCAGCAGTTACTCACAGCGGGTTCCGAAGAACACTGAAGCTTTCTTT
CASSYSQRVPKNTEAFF
>many|TRBJ1-4|TRBV7-9|TRBD1
TGTGCCAGCAGCTTAGAGACAGGGTATCGTGAAAAACTGTTTTTT
CASSLETGYREKLFF
>many|TRBJ2-1|TRBV11-1|.
TGTGCCAGCAGCAGTGCGGTCGCCCCCCTCTACAATGAGCAGTTCTTC
CASSSAVAPLYNEQFF
>many|TRBJ2-7|TRBV7-9|.
TGTGCCAGCAGCTTAGGGTCCTTTGAGGGATACGAGCAGTACTTC
CASSLGSFEGYEQYF
>.|TRBJ2-3|TRBV7-9|.
TGTGCCAGCAGCTTAGTTCGAAACACAGATACGCAGTATTTT
CASSLVRNTDTQYF
>few|TRBJ1-3|TRBV5-1|.
TGCGCCAGCAGCAGGGCGGGCCGTGGAGGGAGTGGAAACACCATATATTTT
CASSRAGRGGSGNTIYF
>few|TRBJ2-3|TRBV7-9|.
TGTGCCAGCAGCGCCGCCCACGGGGGACGAGGCACAGATACGCAGTATTTT
CASSAAHGGRGTDTQYF
>many|TRBJ2-5|TRBV29-1|TRBD1
TGCAGCGTTGGACAGACAGGGGTTGAGACCCAGTACTTC
CSVGQTGVETQYF
>few|TRBJ1-5|TRBV7-2|.
TGTGCCAGCAGCTTATTTTTGGGCTCCAATCAGCCCCAGCATTTT
CASSLFLGSNQPQHF
>.|TRBJ2-2|TRBV6-6|.
TGTGCCACCGAGTGGGGAACCGGGGAGCTGTTTTTT
CATEWGTGELFF
>.|TRBJ2-2|TRBV5-1|TRBD2
TGCGCCAGCCGATTGACTAGCGGGAGTCACACCGGGGAGCTGTTTTTT
CASRLTSGSHTGELFF
>many|TRBJ2-3|TRBV12-3/TRBV12-4|.
TGTGCCAGCAGCGCCACAGATACGCAGTATTTT
CASSATDTQYF
>few|TRBJ2-5|TRBV11-3|.
TGTGCCAGCAGCGATAGCCGGGTCTTCGGACAGTCCCACCAAGAGACCCAGTACTTC
CASSDSRVFGQSHQETQYF
>few|TRBJ2-5|TRBV6-6|.
TGTGCCAGCAGTGGAGGGGGTCAAGAGACCCAGTACTTC
CASSGGGQETQYF
>.|TRBJ2-7|TRBV7-8|.
TGTGCCAGCAGCGTCCAAGCGCTAGGAACCGCCTACGAGCAGTACTTC
CASSVQALGTAYEQYF
>many|TRBJ2-2|TRBV24-1|.
TGTGCCACCAGTGTGAGTGGAGGCGGGGAGCTGTTTTTT
CATSVSGGGELFF
>few|TRBJ2-7|TRBV10-3|TRBD2
TGTGCCATCAGTGATACTAGCGGCTCGACCTCCTACGAGCAGTACTTC
CAISDTSGSTSYEQYF
>few|TRBJ2-3|TRBV5-1|.
TGCGCCAGCAGCTTGACGGACCATAGCACAGATACGCAGTATTTT
CASSLTDHSTDTQYF
>many|TRBJ2-7|TRBV5-1|TRBD1
TGCGCCAGCAGCTTCCCGGGACAGGGGTTTGGGGAGCAGTACTTC
CASSFPGQGFGEQYF
>many|TRBJ2-7|TRBV5-1|.
TGCGCCAGCAGCCCCGGTGGGGGGTACGAGCAGTACTTC
CASSPGGGYEQYF
>few|TRBJ1-1|TRBV30|.
TGTGCCTGGAGTCAAACGGGACGGGACACTGAAGCTTTCTTT
CAWSQTGRDTEAFF